Below, one TCR beta chain is given with its context. The antigen remains undetermined. Autoimmunity was present in every CD3G-deficient patient, worse in two. CD4+ T cells were divided by sorting: CD25-high CD127-low Tregs, CD25-low CD127-high conventional cells. This specimen comes from a study of regulatory T cells. The CDR3 sequence is 12 residues long. V was pared by 7 bases and J by 2 bases, with 9 bases between. From germline, CDR1 is MNHNS and CDR2 SASEGT. General study points: Hydrophobic residues at CDR3 positions 6 and 7 were enriched in conventional CD4+ T cells of CD3G-deficient patients.

The PCR used 52 TRBV and 13 TRBJ primers. Repertoires were generated with immunoSEQ multiplex PCR, while TCRdb's copy carries only in-frame clones and drops some. The sample yields tens of thousands of clones, 93% seen once. This clonotype was sampled from a child aged 2-9 years with CD3G deficiency. The sequenced sample consisted of conventional CD4+ T cells sorted from blood. The chain combines TRBV6-1 with TRBJ2-7; TRBD1 might be the D (5 bases). CDR3 nucleotide sequence: TGTGCCAGCAAGGGGCCAACCTACGAGCAGTACTTC. Translated: CASKGPTYEQYF.